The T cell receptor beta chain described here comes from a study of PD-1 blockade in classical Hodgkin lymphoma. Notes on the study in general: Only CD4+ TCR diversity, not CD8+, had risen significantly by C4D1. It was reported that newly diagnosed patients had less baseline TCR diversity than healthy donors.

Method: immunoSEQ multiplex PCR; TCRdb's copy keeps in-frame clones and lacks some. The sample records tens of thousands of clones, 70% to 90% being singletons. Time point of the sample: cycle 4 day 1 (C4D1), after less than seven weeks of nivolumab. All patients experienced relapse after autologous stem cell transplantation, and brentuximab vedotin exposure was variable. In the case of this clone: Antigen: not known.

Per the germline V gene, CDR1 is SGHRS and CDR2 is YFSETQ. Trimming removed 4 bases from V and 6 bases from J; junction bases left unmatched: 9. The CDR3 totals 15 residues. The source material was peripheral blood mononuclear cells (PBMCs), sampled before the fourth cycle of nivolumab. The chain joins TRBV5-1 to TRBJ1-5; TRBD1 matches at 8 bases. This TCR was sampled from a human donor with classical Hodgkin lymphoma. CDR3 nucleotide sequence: TGCGCCAGCAGCCCTGGACAGGGCATAGGTCAGCCCCAGCATTTT. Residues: CASSPGQGIGQPQHF.